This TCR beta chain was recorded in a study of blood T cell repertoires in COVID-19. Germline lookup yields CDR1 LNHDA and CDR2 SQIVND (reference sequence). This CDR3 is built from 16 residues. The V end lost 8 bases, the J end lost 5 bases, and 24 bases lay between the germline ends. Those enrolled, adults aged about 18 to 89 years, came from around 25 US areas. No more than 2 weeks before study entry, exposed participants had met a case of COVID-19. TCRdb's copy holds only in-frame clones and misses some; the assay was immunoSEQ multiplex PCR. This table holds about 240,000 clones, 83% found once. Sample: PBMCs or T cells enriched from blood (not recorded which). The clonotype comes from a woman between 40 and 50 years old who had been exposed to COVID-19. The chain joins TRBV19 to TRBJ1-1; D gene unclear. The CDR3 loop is CASQTPRGQERTEAFF. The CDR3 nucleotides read TGTGCCAGTCAAACCCCACGCGGCCAGGAGCGGACTGAAGCTTTCTTT.